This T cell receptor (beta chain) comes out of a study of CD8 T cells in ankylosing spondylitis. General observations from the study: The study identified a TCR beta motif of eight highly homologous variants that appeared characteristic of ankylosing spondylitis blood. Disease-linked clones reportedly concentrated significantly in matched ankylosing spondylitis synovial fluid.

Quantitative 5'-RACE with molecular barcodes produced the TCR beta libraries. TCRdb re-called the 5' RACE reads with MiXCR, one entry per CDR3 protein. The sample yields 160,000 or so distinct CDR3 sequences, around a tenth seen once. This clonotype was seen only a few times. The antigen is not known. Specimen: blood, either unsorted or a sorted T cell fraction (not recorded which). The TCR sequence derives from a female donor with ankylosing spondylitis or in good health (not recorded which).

The CDR3 region has the DNA TGTGCCAGCAGTTCAGGGACTAGGCAGTTCTTC. This codes for CASSSGTRQFF. The rearrangement uses TRBV28 and TRBJ2-1; TRBD2 matches 8 bases. CDR3 length equals 11 residues. Losses at the gene ends were 4 bases for V and 12 bases for J; bases not matched to a gene: 2. CDR1 and CDR2 from the germline V gene are MDHEN and SYDVKM.